The 15 T cell receptor beta chains reported below all come from one sample, sequenced in a study of Ad26.COV2.S vaccination and SARS-CoV-2 variants. This sample's treatment: roughly 19 received Ad26.COV2.S at low or high dose, single or two shots; 5 received placebo; per-sample allocation not given. Vaccine and placebo recipients were sampled on day 63 after the first injection. Clones were sequenced by immunoSEQ multiplex PCR, and TCRdb holds only the in-frame ones, with some missing. The sample holds under 300,000 clones; 70% to 90% are singletons and the top ten take roughly 3%. The source was peripheral blood, collected in a trial of Ad26.COV2.S vaccine versus placebo. All receptors derive from a person aged 18 to 65 who received the Ad26.COV2.S COVID-19 vaccine or a placebo.

CDR3 loop: CASSEDRNSPLHF. CDR3 DNA sequence: TGTGCCAGCTCAGAGGACAGAAATTCACCCCTCCACTTT. The rearrangement joins TRBV18 to TRBJ1-6, with D possibly being TRBD1 (6 bases). In germline, CDR1 is KGHSH, CDR2 LQKENI. The V end was cut by 5 bases, the J end by 7 bases, with 9 bases between. The CDR3 is 13 amino acids.

The rearrangement links TRBV6-6 to TRBJ2-1; 16 bases are a match to TRBD2. The CDR3 spans 16 residues. J lost 9 bases, V lost 4 bases, and 6 bases had no gene match. In germline, CDR1 is MNHNY, CDR2 SVGAGI (reference sequence). CDR3 DNA: TGTGCCAGCAGTTTCGGGACTAGCGGGAGGGCGCTTGAGCAGTTCTTC. This sequence encodes CASSFGTSGRALEQFF.

V usage is TRBV27 and J usage is TRBJ1-1; 7 bases agree with TRBD1. J lost 1 base, V lost 7 bases, and 18 bases had no gene match. Germline V gene lookup returns CDR1 MNHEY and CDR2 SMNVEV (reference sequence). The CDR3 extends over 18 amino acids. The CDR3 sequence is CASTRPPLPGQPNTEAFF. In DNA, the CDR3 is TGTGCCAGCACTCGACCTCCTCTCCCGGGACAGCCGAACACTGAAGCTTTCTTT.

The CDR3 region is CATSDARGATDTQYF. The CDR3 DNA is TGTGCCACCAGTGATGCCCGAGGAGCCACAGATACGCAGTATTTT. This chain joins TRBV24-1 and TRBJ2-3; D call uncertain. The CDR3 is made up of 15 amino acids. Trimming pared 3 bases from V and 2 bases from J, leaving 11 bases between. Germline loops: CDR1 KGHDR, CDR2 SFDVKD.

V gene TRBV13 combines with J gene TRBJ1-1; no definite D call. Germline assignment: CDR1 PRHDT and CDR2 FYEKMQ (reference sequence). The CDR3 length is 13 residues. V lost 5 bases and J 10 bases, leaving 17 bases between the germline ends. This CDR3 reads CASSPGPSKGAFF. In nucleotides, the CDR3 is TGTGCCAGCAGCCCCGGCCCGTCAAAAGGAGCTTTCTTT.

The CDR3, as DNA: TGTGCCTGGAGGGGGACAGGGAGAAACCAAGAGACCCAGTACTTC. Translating gives CAWRGTGRNQETQYF. V usage is TRBV30 and J usage is TRBJ2-5, with 9 bases aligning to TRBD1. This CDR3 is 15 amino acids long. V shed 3 bases and J 0 bases; nucleotides not matched to a gene: 5. Germline-derived CDR1 and CDR2 are GTSNPN and SVGIG (reference sequence).

The chain links TRBV21-1 to TRBJ2-7. TRBV21-1 is deemed a pseudogene. This CDR3 has 11 residues. This chain's CDR3 is CASSGGHEQYV. The CDR3 region has the DNA TGTGCCAGCAGCGGGGGGCACGAGCAGTACGTC.

The CDR3 coding sequence is TGTGCCAGCTCACAACAGCTTACAGATACGCAGTATTTT. Amino acid sequence: CASSQQLTDTQYF. The V gene is TRBV18, the J gene TRBJ2-3, with D unclear. Deletions cut 4 bases from V and 3 bases from J, with 8 bases between. The CDR3 consists of 13 residues. CDR1 KGHSH and CDR2 LQKENI come from the germline V gene.

The J gene is TRBJ2-2, the V gene TRBV7-2, with D unclear. The CDR3 totals 14 residues. CDR1 is SGHTA and CDR2 is FQGNSA in the germline V gene. Trimming shortened V by 1 base and J by 6 bases, and 9 bases separated the two germline ends. CDR3 sequence: CASSLVVGAGELFF. CDR3 bases: TGTGCCAGCAGCTTAGTAGTGGGCGCCGGGGAGCTGTTTTTT.

This chain uses TRBV7-2 with TRBJ1-5, with a possible D match to TRBD1 (5 bases). Germline V lookup: CDR1 SGHTA, CDR2 FQGNSA. This CDR3 is built from 15 residues. V was trimmed by 4 bases and J by 6 bases, leaving 16 bases between them. CDR3 sequence: CASSSGRGAGQPQHF. The CDR3 DNA reads TGTGCCAGCAGCTCGGGACGGGGTGCGGGTCAGCCCCAGCATTTT.

The chain carries TRBV19 and TRBJ1-1, with 7 nucleotides matching TRBD1. Germline-derived CDR1 and CDR2 are LNHDA and SQIVND (reference sequence). J gave up 4 bases and V 8 bases, and 10 bases lay outside the gene matches. The CDR3 has 14 amino acids. The CDR3, as DNA: TGTGCCAGTCACGAAATGACAGGGACCACTGAAGCTTTCTTT. The encoded protein is CASHEMTGTTEAFF.

This chain joins TRBV30 and TRBJ2-5; possibly TRBD1 for D (5 bases). The CDR3 spans 13 residues. Trimming shortened V by 4 bases and J by 2 bases, and 11 bases separated the two germline ends. Germline loops: CDR1 GTSNPN, CDR2 SVGIG (reference sequence). The CDR3 protein is CAWNGHRQETQYF. CDR3 nucleotide sequence: TGTGCCTGGAATGGACACCGACAAGAGACCCAGTACTTC.

The V call is TRBV2, the J call TRBJ2-7; D is possibly TRBD1 or TRBD2 (6 bases each). This CDR3 is 13 amino acids long. Germline lookup yields CDR1 SNHLY and CDR2 FYNNEI. V dropped 6 bases and J dropped 3 bases, with 12 bases sitting between them. CDR3: CASRGGHLYEQYF. The CDR3 DNA sequence: TGTGCCAGCAGGGGGGGACACCTCTACGAGCAGTACTTC.

The chain couples TRBV30 to TRBJ1-2; TRBD1 matches 8 bases. There are 13 residues in the CDR3. Looked up from germline, CDR1 is GTSNPN and CDR2 is SVGIG (reference sequence). The V and J ends lost 5 bases and 7 bases, in that order; junction bases with no gene match: 9. The DNA for the CDR3 is TGTGCCTGGCGTACAGGGGGATCGGGTGGCTACACCTTC. Encoded protein: CAWRTGGSGGYTF.

The gene calls are TRBV10-2 and TRBJ2-3, with 14 bases fitting TRBD2. After removal of 3 bases from V and 8 bases from J, the junction contained 22 bases not matched to a gene. Looked up from germline, CDR1 is WSHSY and CDR2 is SAAADI. This CDR3 comprises 21 residues. The CDR3 here is CASSEGGTSGSGASGTGTQYF. The CDR3 DNA reads as TGCGCCAGCAGTGAAGGTGGGACTAGCGGGAGCGGGGCATCTGGAACGGGTACGCAGTATTTT.